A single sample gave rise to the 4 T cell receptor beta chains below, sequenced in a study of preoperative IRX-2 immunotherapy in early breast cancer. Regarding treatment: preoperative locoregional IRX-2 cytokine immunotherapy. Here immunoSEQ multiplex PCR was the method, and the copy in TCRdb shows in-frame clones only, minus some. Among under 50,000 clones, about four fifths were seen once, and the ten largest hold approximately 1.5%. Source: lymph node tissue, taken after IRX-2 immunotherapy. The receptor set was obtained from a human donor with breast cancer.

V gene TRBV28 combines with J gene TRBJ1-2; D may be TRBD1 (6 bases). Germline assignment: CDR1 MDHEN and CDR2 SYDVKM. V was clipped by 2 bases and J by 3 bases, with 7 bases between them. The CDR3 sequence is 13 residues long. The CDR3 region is CASSLPGDYGYTF. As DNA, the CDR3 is TGTGCCAGCAGTTTACCAGGGGACTATGGCTACACCTTC.

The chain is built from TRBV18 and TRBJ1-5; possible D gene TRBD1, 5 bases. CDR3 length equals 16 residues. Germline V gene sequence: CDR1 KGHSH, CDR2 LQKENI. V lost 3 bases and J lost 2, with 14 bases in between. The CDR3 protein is CASSPVRAGGNQPQHF. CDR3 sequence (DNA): TGTGCCAGCTCACCTGTCAGGGCGGGAGGCAATCAGCCCCAGCATTTT. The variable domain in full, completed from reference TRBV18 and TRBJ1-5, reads NAGVMQNPRHLVRRRGQEARLRCSPMKGHSHVYWYRQLPEEGLKFMVYLQKENIIDESGMPKERFSAEFPKEGPSILRIQQVVRGDSAAYFCASSPVRAGGNQPQHFGDGTRLSIL.

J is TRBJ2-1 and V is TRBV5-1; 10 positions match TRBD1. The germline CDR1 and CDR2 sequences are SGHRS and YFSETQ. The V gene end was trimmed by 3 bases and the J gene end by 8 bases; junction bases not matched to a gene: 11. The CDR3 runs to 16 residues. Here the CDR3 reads CASSSPRTGGGYEQFF. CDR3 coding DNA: TGCGCCAGCAGCTCCCCCCGGACAGGGGGAGGATATGAGCAGTTCTTC.

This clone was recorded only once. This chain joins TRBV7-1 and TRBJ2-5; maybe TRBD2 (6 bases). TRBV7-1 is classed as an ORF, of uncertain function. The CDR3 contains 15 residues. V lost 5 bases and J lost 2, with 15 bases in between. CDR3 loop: CASSPGGLNQETQYF. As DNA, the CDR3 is TGTGCCAGCAGCCCCGGGGGACTGAATCAAGAGACCCAGTACTTC.